The sequence of this T cell receptor (beta chain) was determined in a study of CD8+ T cells in alopecia areata. Study details: Those patients who were treated received oral tofacitinib, which was given at 5 to 10 mg twice daily for moderate-to-severe alopecia areata. Patients remained on tofacitinib for 6 to 18 months and then went 6 months without it. Broader study findings: Resident alphabeta T-cell populations of normal skin are likewise subject to sequencing in scalp samples.

Reverse transcribed after extraction, RNA yielded cDNA as the sequencing template. Measured with immunoSEQ multiplex PCR; TCRdb has only the in-frame clones, and not every one. The table records fewer than 200,000 clones, less than 75% of them present only once. Regarding this clone: The target antigen is unknown. This CDR3 is also generated by other DNA sequences in the sample.

The V and J ends lost 3 bases and 5 bases respectively, with 5 bases between them. Germline loops: CDR1 SGHDT, CDR2 YYEEEE. The CDR3 is 11 amino acids. This TCR was recovered from a human donor with alopecia areata. The sample consisted of CD8+ T cells sorted from blood, taken at week 0. This rearrangement joins TRBV5-6 to TRBJ1-1, with D unclear. CDR3: CASSYGTEAFF. CDR3 nucleotide sequence: TGTGCCAGCAGCTATGGGACTGAAGCTTTCTTT.